This T cell receptor (beta chain) was sequenced in a study of cytomegalovirus exposure and HLA in healthy donors. Study information: Roughly 180 million T cells yielded 100 million to 130 million unique TCR beta sequences, as an earlier analysis found.

Researchers ran the PCR with 60 Vbeta and 13 Jbeta primers. Profiling relied on immunoSEQ multiplex PCR, and the TCRdb table lists in-frame clones only, not all of them. The data hold about 200,000 clones, with 80% to 90% observed a single time. Notes on the study in general: One variant, a missense change in DCLRE1C, was linked in a later analysis to TCR beta V- and J-gene trimming. Through in vitro validation, a few CMV-associated chains were shown to be specific for CMV antigens. Most TCRs appeared rarely, but some public TCRs recurred in many donors.

Germline V gene sequence: CDR1 SGHRS, CDR2 YFSETQ. The CDR3 consists of 15 residues. A single count supports this clone. Its antigen is currently unknown. Sequenced material: PBMCs. The genes are TRBV5-1 and TRBJ2-5; 11 bases are shared with TRBD2. The J call may not be correct, given that the DNA end is closer to TRBJ2-7. The source is a woman in her twenties or thirties in good health and CMV-seronegative. The DNA for the CDR3 is TGCGCCAGCAGCTCGGGACTAGCGGAGTCCTACGAGCAGTACTTC. It codes for CASSSGLAESYEQYF.